The 16 T cell receptor beta chains presented below share a single source sample, sequenced in a study of memory CD4+ T cells and cytomegalovirus serostatus. The sort gate was single viable CD3+CD4+CD8-CD45RO+ cells for memory CD4+ T cells. Here immunoSEQ multiplex PCR was the method, and the copy in TCRdb shows in-frame clones only, minus some. The sample holds 45,000 or so clones, around 80% seen once. Sequencing was performed on memory CD4+ T cells from blood. Receptor source: an adult in good health and CMV-seronegative.

This chain links TRBV2 with TRBJ2-7; TRBD1 matches at 9 bases. The CDR3 is 12 residues long. The V and J ends lost 7 bases and 4 bases, in that order; junction bases with no gene match: 2. Germline V CDR1 and CDR2: SNHLY, FYNNEI. CDR3 in DNA: TGTGCCAGCAACAGGGGGCAATACGAGCAGTACTTC. Protein sequence: CASNRGQYEQYF.

V gene TRBV11-2 combines with J gene TRBJ2-1; unclear D gene. CDR1 and CDR2 from the germline V gene are SGHAT and FQNNGV. The CDR3 consists of 17 residues. Trimming cost V 1 base and J 0 bases, with 13 bases left between them. CDR3 bases: TGTGCCAGCAGCTTAGGGGTAGGCGGATTCTCCTACAATGAGCAGTTCTTC. Its translation: CASSLGVGGFSYNEQFF.

The V call is TRBV30, the J call TRBJ2-3; TRBD2 matches 14 bases. After removal of 0 bases from V and 3 bases from J, the junction contained 11 bases not matched to a gene. The CDR3 runs to 19 residues. Germline CDR1 GTSNPN, CDR2 SVGIG (reference sequence). CDR3 protein: CAWSVGGTSGRVSTDTQYF. CDR3 in DNA: TGTGCCTGGAGTGTAGGTGGGACTAGCGGGAGAGTATCGACAGATACGCAGTATTTT. Supplemented by reference TRBV30 and TRBJ2-3, the full variable domain reads SQTIHQWPATLVQPVGSPLSLECTVEGTSNPNLYWYRQAAGRGLQLLFYSVGIGQISSEVPQNLSASRPQDRQFILSSKKLLLSDSGFYLCAWSVGGTSGRVSTDTQYFGPGTRLTVL.

CDR3 sequence reads: CASSYSSGRAVGNQPQHF. The CDR3 DNA reads TGTGCCAGTAGTTACTCATCAGGACGGGCTGTTGGCAATCAGCCCCAGCATTTT. The J gene is TRBJ1-5, the V gene TRBV19, with D uncertain. V dropped 5 bases and J dropped 2 bases, with 22 bases sitting between them. This CDR3 has 18 residues. The V gene's germline CDR1 is LNHDA and CDR2 SQIVND (reference sequence).

The chain couples TRBV2 to TRBJ2-7, with 8 bases aligning to TRBD1. The V gene end was trimmed by 6 bases and the J gene end by 2 bases; junction bases not matched to a gene: 3. Per germline, CDR1 SNHLY and CDR2 FYNNEI. This CDR3 contains 13 residues. This CDR3 is CASSGQGAYEQYF. The CDR3 DNA reads TGTGCCAGCAGCGGACAGGGCGCCTACGAGCAGTACTTC.

This clone was picked up a small number of times. The CDR3 ends on some other residue instead of the conserved phenylalanine or tryptophan, so this is likely a read error. It is unclear where the CDR3 begins or ends on the DNA, so no DNA is shown, and the CDR3 is as TCRdb lists it. The chain has TRBV7-8 and TRBJ1-4; the table assigns TRBD1, which was not confirmed against the DNA. Both ends counted, the CDR3 spans 10 residues. Germline values: CDR1 SGHVS, CDR2 FQNEAQ. CDR3 region: CASSQWGHRI.

The V and J genes are TRBV9 and TRBJ1-2; TRBD1 aligns across 8 bases. Germline V gene data show CDR1 as SGDLS and CDR2 as YYNGEE. With 6 bases clipped from V and 6 bases from J, the junction kept 10 bases outside the gene matches. This CDR3 is built from 14 residues. The CDR3 DNA sequence: TGTGCCAGCAACCCCGGGACAGGACCGGATGGCTACACCTTC. Its translation: CASNPGTGPDGYTF.

This chain joins TRBV7-9 and TRBJ1-4; 8 positions agree with TRBD1. The germline V gene has CDR1 SEHNR and CDR2 FQNEAQ (reference sequence). The junction had 7 bases not matched to a gene; V was cut back by 4 bases and J by 6 bases. The CDR3 spans 15 residues. In nucleotides, the CDR3 is TGTGCCAGCAGCTCTCTGACAGGGGTTGATGAAAAACTGTTTTTT. It codes for CASSSLTGVDEKLFF.

The chain has TRBV30 and TRBJ2-5; 8 bases fit TRBD2. Germline loops: CDR1 GTSNPN, CDR2 SVGIG (reference sequence). Losses at the gene ends were 7 bases for V and 5 bases for J; bases not matched to a gene: 12. This CDR3 contains 14 residues. DNA for the CDR3: TGTGCCTCCTCAGGAGCGGGAGTCGATGAGACCCAGTACTTC. It is translated as CASSGAGVDETQYF.

CDR3 in amino acids: CASSFGGQETQYF. DNA of the CDR3: TGTGCCAGCAGCTTTGGGGGGCAAGAGACCCAGTACTTC. The chain recombines TRBV11-2 with TRBJ2-5; D is perhaps TRBD2 (6 bases). The V and J ends lost 3 bases and 2 bases respectively, with 7 bases between them. Per germline, CDR1 SGHAT and CDR2 FQNNGV. The CDR3 extends over 13 amino acids.

The chain employs TRBV18 and TRBJ2-7; perhaps TRBD2 as D (6 bases). This CDR3 is built from 14 residues. Germline assignment: CDR1 KGHSH and CDR2 LQKENI. Trimming removed 5 bases from V and 0 bases from J, with 11 bases in between. The CDR3 loop reads CASSRTMRSYEQYF. In DNA, the CDR3 is TGTGCCAGCTCAAGGACTATGCGCTCCTACGAGCAGTACTTC.

The rearrangement uses TRBV6-5 and TRBJ2-7; no reliable D call. The germline V gene encodes CDR1 MNHEY and CDR2 SVGAGI. This CDR3 region has 15 residues. V lost 4 bases, J lost 7 bases, and 20 bases lay in between. The CDR3 coding sequence is TGTGCCAGCAGTTCCTCCGGGCACCCGCCCTTTGAGCAGTACTTC. This codes for CASSSSGHPPFEQYF.

In this sample, this clone turned up once. This chain links TRBV2 with TRBJ2-7; TRBD1 agrees at 10 bases. After removal of 6 bases from V and 5 bases from J, the junction contained 4 bases not matched to a gene. CDR1 is SNHLY and CDR2 is FYNNEI in the germline V gene. The CDR3 length is 13 residues. The chain's CDR3 is CASRWDRGNEQYF. DNA for the CDR3: TGTGCCAGCAGGTGGGACAGGGGTAACGAGCAGTACTTC.

The J gene is TRBJ2-7, the V gene TRBV6-5; D uncertain. V shed 6 bases and J shed 4 bases, with 7 bases lying between them. The V gene's germline CDR1 is MNHEY and CDR2 SVGAGI. This CDR3 region has 11 residues. Here the CDR3 reads CASSRTYEQYF. DNA for the CDR3: TGTGCCAGCAGCCGAACGTACGAGCAGTACTTC.

The chain joins TRBV6-1 to TRBJ1-3; no firm D call. Trimming took off 2 bases at V and 1 base at J, with 9 bases between the two ends. CDR1 is MNHNS and CDR2 is SASEGT in the germline V gene. There are 15 residues in the CDR3. The CDR3 bases are TGTGCCAGCAGTGAAAGTCTCGGGTCTGGAAACACCATATATTTT. Translation: CASSESLGSGNTIYF.

The chain links TRBV5-1 to TRBJ2-3; D tentatively fits TRBD1 or TRBD2 (5 bases each). The CDR3 spans 14 residues. The V gene's germline CDR1 is SGHRS and CDR2 YFSETQ. Trimming took off 4 bases at V and 5 bases at J, with 14 bases between the two ends. CDR3 in amino acids: CASSGGALLDTQYF. DNA for the CDR3: TGCGCCAGCAGCGGGGGTGCTCTTTTAGATACGCAGTATTTT.